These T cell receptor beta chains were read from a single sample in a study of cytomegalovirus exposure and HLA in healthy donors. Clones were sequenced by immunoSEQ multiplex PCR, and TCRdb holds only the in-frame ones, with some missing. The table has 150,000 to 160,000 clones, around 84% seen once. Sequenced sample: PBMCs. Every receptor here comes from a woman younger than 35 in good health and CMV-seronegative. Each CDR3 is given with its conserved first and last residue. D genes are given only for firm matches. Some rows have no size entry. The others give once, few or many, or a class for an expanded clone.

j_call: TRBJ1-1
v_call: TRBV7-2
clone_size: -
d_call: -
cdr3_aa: CASSRNTEAFF
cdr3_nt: TGTGCCAGCAGCCGTAACACTGAAGCTTTCTTT

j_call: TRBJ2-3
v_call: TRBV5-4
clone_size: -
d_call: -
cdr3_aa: CASSLGGVSTDTQYF
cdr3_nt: TGTGCCAGCAGCTTGGGGGGGGTTAGCACAGATACGCAGTATTTT

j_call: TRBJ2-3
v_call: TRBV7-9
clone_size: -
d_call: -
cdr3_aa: CSSSLRGGVTDTQYF
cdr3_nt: TGTTCCAGCAGCCTTAGAGGGGGAGTCACAGATACGCAGTATTTT

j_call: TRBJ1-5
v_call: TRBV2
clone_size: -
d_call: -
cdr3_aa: CASRGGRHNQPQHF
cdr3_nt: TGTGCCAGCAGGGGAGGTAGGCACAATCAGCCCCAGCATTTT

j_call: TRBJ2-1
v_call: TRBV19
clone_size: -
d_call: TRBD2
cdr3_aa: CASTKGLAGGNEQFF
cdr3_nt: TGTGCCAGTACCAAGGGACTAGCGGGTGGGAATGAGCAGTTCTTC

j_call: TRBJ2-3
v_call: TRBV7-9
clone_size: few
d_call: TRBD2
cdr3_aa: CASSLGTSGTTDTQYF
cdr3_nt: TGTGCCAGCAGCTTAGGGACTAGCGGGACGACAGATACGCAGTATTTT

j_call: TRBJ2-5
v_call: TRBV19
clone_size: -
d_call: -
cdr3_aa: CASSVQTSGETQYF
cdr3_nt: TGTGCCAGTAGTGTCCAGACTAGTGGGGAGACCCAGTACTTC

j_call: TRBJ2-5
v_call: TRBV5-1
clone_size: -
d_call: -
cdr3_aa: CASSTGQNQETQYF
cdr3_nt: TGCGCCAGCAGCACCGGACAGAACCAAGAGACCCAGTACTTC

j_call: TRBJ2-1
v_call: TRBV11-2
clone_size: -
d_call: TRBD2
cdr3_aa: CASSSGLAAPNEQFF
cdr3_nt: TGTGCCAGCAGCTCTGGACTAGCGGCCCCGAATGAGCAGTTCTTC

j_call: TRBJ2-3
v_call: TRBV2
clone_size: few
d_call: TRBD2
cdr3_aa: CASSDASGEDTQYF
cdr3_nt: TGTGCCAGCAGTGATGCTAGCGGGGAAGATACGCAGTATTTT

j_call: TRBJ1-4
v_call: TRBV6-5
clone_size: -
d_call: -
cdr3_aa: CASTRQGQGNEKLFF
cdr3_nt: TGTGCCAGCACCCGCCAAGGCCAGGGTAATGAAAAACTGTTTTTT

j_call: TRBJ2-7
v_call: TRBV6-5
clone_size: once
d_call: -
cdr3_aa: CASSTRYGEQYF
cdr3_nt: TGTGCCAGCTCAACTAGGTATGGCGAGCAGTACTTC

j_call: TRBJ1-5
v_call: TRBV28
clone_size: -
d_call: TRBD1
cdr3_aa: CASSSTGGGNQPQHF
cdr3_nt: TGTGCCAGCAGCTCGACAGGGGGAGGCAATCAGCCCCAGCATTTT

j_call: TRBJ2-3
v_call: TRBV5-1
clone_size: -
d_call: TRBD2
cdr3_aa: CASSRTSRSADTQYF
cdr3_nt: TGCGCCAGCAGCCGGACTAGCAGGTCCGCAGATACGCAGTATTTT

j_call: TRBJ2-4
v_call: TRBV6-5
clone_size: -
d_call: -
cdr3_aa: CASSYKGGENIQYF
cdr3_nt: TGTGCCAGCAGTTACAAGGGCGGGGAAAACATTCAGTACTTC

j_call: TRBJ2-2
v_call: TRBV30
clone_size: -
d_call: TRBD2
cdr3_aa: CARASGRAWDTGELFF
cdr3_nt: TGTGCCAGGGCTAGCGGGAGGGCCTGGGACACCGGGGAGCTGTTTTTT

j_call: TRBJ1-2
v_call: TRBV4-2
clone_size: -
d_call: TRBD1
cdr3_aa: CASSPAGQDYGYTF
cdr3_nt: TGTGCCAGCAGCCCCGCCGGACAGGATTATGGCTACACCTTC

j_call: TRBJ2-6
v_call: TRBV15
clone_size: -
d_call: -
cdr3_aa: CATSRVTGSISGANVLTF
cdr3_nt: TGTGCCACCAGCAGAGTAACAGGATCAATATCTGGGGCCAACGTCCTGACTTTC

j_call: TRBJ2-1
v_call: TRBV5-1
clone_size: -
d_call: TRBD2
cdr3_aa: CASSYRPLGLADNNEQFF
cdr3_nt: TGCGCCAGCAGCTATCGCCCGTTGGGACTAGCGGACAACAATGAGCAGTTCTTC

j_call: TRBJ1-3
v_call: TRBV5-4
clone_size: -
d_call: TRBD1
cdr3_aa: CASSLDMTGGLISGNTIYF
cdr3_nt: TGTGCCAGCAGCTTGGATATGACAGGGGGCTTGATCTCTGGAAACACCATATATTTT

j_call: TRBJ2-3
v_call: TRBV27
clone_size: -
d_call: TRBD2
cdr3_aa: CASSEAPSGPPGDTQYF
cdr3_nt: TGTGCCAGCAGTGAAGCCCCTAGCGGACCCCCCGGAGATACGCAGTATTTT

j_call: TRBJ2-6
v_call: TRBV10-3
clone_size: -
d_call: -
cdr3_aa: CAISDPRTGTGSGANVLTF
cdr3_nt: TGTGCCATCAGTGATCCCCGGACTGGTACCGGCTCTGGGGCCAACGTCCTGACTTTC

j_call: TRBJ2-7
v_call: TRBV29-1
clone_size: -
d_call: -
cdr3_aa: CSVLVYEQYF
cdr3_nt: TGCAGCGTCCTCGTATACGAGCAGTACTTC

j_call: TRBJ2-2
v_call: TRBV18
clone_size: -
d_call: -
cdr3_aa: CASSPGVQGSTGELFF
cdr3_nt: TGTGCCAGCTCACCAGGAGTGCAGGGGTCCACCGGGGAGCTGTTTTTT

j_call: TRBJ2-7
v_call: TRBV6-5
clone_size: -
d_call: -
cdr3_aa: CASSAAGQRYYEQYF
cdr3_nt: TGTGCCAGCAGTGCCGCGGGACAGAGATACTACGAGCAGTACTTC

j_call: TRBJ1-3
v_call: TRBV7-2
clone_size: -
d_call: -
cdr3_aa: CASSLIAGEGNTIYF
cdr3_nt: TGTGCCAGCAGCTTAATCGCGGGAGAGGGAAACACCATATATTTT

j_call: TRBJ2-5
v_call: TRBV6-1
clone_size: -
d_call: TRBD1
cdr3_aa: CASSGQGGETQYF
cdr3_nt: TGTGCCAGCAGTGGACAGGGTGGGGAGACCCAGTACTTC

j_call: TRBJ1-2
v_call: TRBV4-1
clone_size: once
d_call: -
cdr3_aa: CASSQVMDLSYTF
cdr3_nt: TGCGCCAGCAGCCAAGTAATGGACTTAAGCTACACCTTC

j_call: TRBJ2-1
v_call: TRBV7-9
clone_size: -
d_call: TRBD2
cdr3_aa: CASSLVGSGHNEQFF
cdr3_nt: TGTGCCAGCAGCTTAGTCGGTAGCGGGCACAATGAGCAGTTCTTC

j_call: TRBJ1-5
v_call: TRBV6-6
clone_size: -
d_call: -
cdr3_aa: CASTLRGGEQPQHF
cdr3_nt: TGTGCCAGCACCCTGCGGGGAGGGGAGCAGCCCCAGCATTTT

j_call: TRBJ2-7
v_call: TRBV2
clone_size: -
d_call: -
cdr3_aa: CASTGTLSLEQYF
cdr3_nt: TGTGCCAGCACCGGGACTCTGTCCCTCGAGCAGTACTTC